The 22 T cell receptor beta chains given below trace back to one sample, sequenced in a study of blood T cell repertoires in COVID-19. Data came from immunoSEQ multiplex PCR; TCRdb stores just in-frame clones and leaves some out. The table lists a few hundred thousand clones, approximately 91% of them singletons, with around an eighth in the top ten. Sequencing was done on a sample of peripheral blood. These receptor sequences come from a woman aged 55-70 years with acute or convalescent COVID-19.

This sequence joins TRBV6-5 and TRBJ1-2, with TRBD1 matching 9 bases. Germline V CDR1 and CDR2: MNHEY, SVGAGI. With 6 bases clipped from V and 9 bases from J, the junction kept 8 bases outside the gene matches. This CDR3 comprises 13 residues. CDR3 DNA: TGTGCCAGCAGATGGACAGGGGAGGACAGCTACACCTTC. Translation gives CASRWTGEDSYTF.

This clone has only one observation. This chain uses TRBV7-3 with TRBJ1-2, with D possibly TRBD1 on 5 matching bases. CDR3 length: 13 amino acids. CDR1 is SGHTA, CDR2 FQGTGA, per germline. Between the trimmed V and J ends, which lost 4 bases and 4 bases, there was a span of 10 bases. The CDR3 region is CASSSGQGYGYTF. In DNA form, the CDR3 reads TGTGCCAGCAGCTCCGGACAAGGCTATGGCTACACCTTC.

A remark on this clone: At the DNA level, this CDR3 is encoded by other sequences in the same sample as well. The rearrangement joins TRBV9 to TRBJ1-1; D gene ambiguous. V was shortened by 0 bases and J by 1 base, with 4 bases between the two germline ends. The CDR3 spans 13 residues. Per germline, CDR1 SGDLS and CDR2 YYNGEE. The CDR3 DNA reads TGTGCCAGCAGCGTAGAACAGAACACTGAAGCTTTCTTT. Translation gives CASSVEQNTEAFF.

The chain links TRBV27 to TRBJ1-5; no firm D call. V shed 0 bases and J shed 3 bases, with 9 bases lying between them. The CDR3 extends over 15 amino acids. Germline values: CDR1 MNHEY, CDR2 SMNVEV (reference sequence). CDR3 amino acids: CASSLSPRVNQPQHF. For the CDR3, the DNA is TGTGCCAGCAGTTTATCGCCCCGGGTCAATCAGCCCCAGCATTTT.

The gene calls are TRBV24-1 and TRBJ2-1, with a possible D match to TRBD1 (5 bases). The ends were cut back, 4 bases at V and 2 bases at J, with 14 bases in the middle. The CDR3 loop spans 16 amino acids. Germline CDR1 is KGHDR and CDR2 is SFDVKD. CDR3 loop: CATSDQGKETYNEQFF. The CDR3 coding sequence is TGTGCCACCAGTGACCAGGGTAAGGAGACCTACAATGAGCAGTTCTTC.

This chain connects TRBV9 to TRBJ1-3; TRBD1 matches 8 bases. There are 17 residues in the CDR3. Germline loops: CDR1 SGDLS, CDR2 YYNGEE. Trimming at V came to 0 bases and at J to 0 bases, leaving 5 bases not matched to a gene. CDR3 DNA sequence: TGTGCCAGCAGCGTAGAGGCAGGGGGCCGCTCTGGAAACACCATATATTTT. Its protein product is CASSVEAGGRSGNTIYF.

The V call is TRBV5-1, the J call TRBJ2-1, with D unclear. The CDR3 totals 14 residues. The V gene's germline CDR1 is SGHRS and CDR2 YFSETQ. Trimming pared 0 bases from V and 6 bases from J, leaving 10 bases between. CDR3 DNA: TGCGCCAGCAGCTTGGAGGCTAGAACCAATGAGCAGTTCTTC. The encoded protein is CASSLEARTNEQFF.

This clone occurred once. This chain connects TRBV10-3 to TRBJ2-5; tentatively, D is TRBD2 (6 bases). The CDR3 is 12 residues long. Trimming stripped 6 bases from V and 7 bases from J, with 12 bases between. Germline V gives CDR1 ENHRY, CDR2 SYGVKD. The CDR3 nucleotides read TGTGCCATCAGGGACTACGCGGGGACCCAGTACTTC. Residues: CAIRDYAGTQYF.

The chain carries TRBV28 and TRBJ1-5; 7 nucleotides align to TRBD1. This CDR3 is built from 14 residues. With V trimmed by 10 bases and J by 5 bases, 11 bases remained unmatched. Germline CDR1 is MDHEN and CDR2 is SYDVKM. CDR3 in amino acids: CAILGAGGHQPQHF. The CDR3, as DNA: TGTGCCATCCTGGGTGCAGGGGGTCATCAGCCCCAGCATTTT.

CDR3 DNA: TGTGCCAGTAGTATTCGACAGGCAAAGTCGGGATATGGCTACACCTTC. Amino acid sequence: CASSIRQAKSGYGYTF. The rearrangement uses TRBV19 and TRBJ1-2; the D gene is possibly TRBD1 (6 bases). Germline lookup yields CDR1 LNHDA and CDR2 SQIVND (reference sequence). The germline V and J ends were trimmed by 3 bases and 5 bases, with 19 bases remaining between them. This CDR3 is built from 16 residues. The full variable domain, its missing parts supplied by reference TRBV19 and TRBJ1-2, is DGGITQSPKYLFRKEGQNVTLSCEQNLNHDAMYWYRQDPGQGLRLIYYSQIVNDFQKGDIAEGYSVSREKKESFPLTVTSAQKNPTAFYLCASSIRQAKSGYGYTFGSGTRLTVV.

Concerning this clone: Other DNA variants within this sample encode the same CDR3. The V gene is TRBV9, the J gene TRBJ2-2; a possible D gene is TRBD2 (5 bases). Trimming removed 0 bases from V and 2 bases from J, with 8 bases in between. Germline CDR1 and CDR2: SGDLS and YYNGEE. The CDR3 has 15 residues. DNA of the CDR3: TGTGCCAGCAGCGTAGGTGGGAGCAACACCGGGGAGCTGTTTTTT. Translating gives CASSVGGSNTGELFF.

The chain has TRBV28 and TRBJ1-4; tentatively, D is TRBD1 (6 bases). CDR1 MDHEN and CDR2 SYDVKM come from the germline V gene. V dropped 8 bases and J dropped 12 bases, with 22 bases sitting between them. CDR3 length: 14 residues. CDR3 nucleotides: TGTGCCAGCCGGGGGGGCGGATCCCAGGGTCAACTGTTTTTT. Translating gives CASRGGGSQGQLFF.

V gene TRBV30 combines with J gene TRBJ1-1, with D tentatively TRBD1 (6 bases). CDR1 is GTSNPN and CDR2 is SVGIG in the germline V gene (reference sequence). The CDR3 consists of 13 residues. V was cut by 0 bases and J by 1 base, with 6 bases left in between. As DNA, the CDR3 is TGTGCCTGGAGTGTACAGGGGAACACTGAAGCTTTCTTT. The encoded protein is CAWSVQGNTEAFF.

The V gene is TRBV5-1, the J gene TRBJ2-2; 13 bases line up with TRBD2. The length of the CDR3 is 18 residues. CDR1 and CDR2 (germline): SGHRS, YFSETQ. The V and J ends lost 6 bases and 1 base, in that order; junction bases with no gene match: 9. CDR3 nucleotides: TGCGCCAGCACATCGGGACTAGCGGGACCTAGGAACACCGGGGAGCTGTTTTTT. It specifies CASTSGLAGPRNTGELFF.

A single count supports this clone. The chain is built from TRBV5-4 and TRBJ2-1, with TRBD2 as a possible D gene (6 bases). Germline V lookup: CDR1 SGHNT, CDR2 YYREEE (reference sequence). The CDR3 extends over 15 amino acids. The V gene lost 5 bases and the J gene lost 0 bases, with 12 bases spanning the gap. This CDR3 is CASSGRGSSYNEQFF. The CDR3 coding sequence is TGTGCCAGCAGTGGCCGGGGGAGCTCCTACAATGAGCAGTTCTTC. Using reference TRBV5-4 and TRBJ2-1 for the parts outside the CDR3, the full variable domain is ETGVTQSPTHLIKTRGQQVTLRCSSQSGHNTVSWYQQALGQGPQFIFQYYREEENGRGNFPPRFSGLQFPNYSSELNVNALELDDSALYLCASSGRGSSYNEQFFGPGTRLTVL.

This clone was recorded only once. The chain recombines TRBV19 with TRBJ2-7, with a tentative D call TRBD1 (6 bases). The length of the CDR3 is 12 residues. V lost 7 bases to trimming and J lost 2 bases, with 9 bases between them. Germline values: CDR1 LNHDA, CDR2 SQIVND (reference sequence). CDR3 sequence: CASKGVAYEQYF. The CDR3 DNA sequence: TGTGCCAGTAAGGGGGTGGCCTACGAGCAGTACTTC.

This clone was counted once. The chain joins TRBV7-8 to TRBJ2-1; 7 bases are shared with TRBD1. Germline assignment: CDR1 SGHVS and CDR2 FQNEAQ. The CDR3 sequence is 15 residues long. V dropped 5 bases and J dropped 4; count of bases not matched to a gene: 8. DNA of the CDR3: TGTGCCAGCAGCCGGGGACAGTTGTTGTACAATGAGCAGTTCTTC. Translated, it gives CASSRGQLLYNEQFF.

The genes are TRBV5-1 and TRBJ1-5, with D possibly TRBD1 on 6 matching bases. The CDR3 is 17 amino acids. The germline V gene encodes CDR1 SGHRS and CDR2 YFSETQ. V lost 3 bases to trimming and J lost 4 bases, with 20 bases between them. The CDR3 coding sequence is TGCGCCAGCAGCTCTCTCCCAGGGGTGGTGGGTAATCAGCCCCAGCATTTT. This encodes CASSSLPGVVGNQPQHF.

The V and J genes are TRBV5-4 and TRBJ2-7; TRBD2 is a possible D gene (6 bases). CDR1 and CDR2 from the germline V gene are SGHNT and YYREEE (reference sequence). Trimming cost V 0 bases and J 4 bases, with 14 bases left between them. The CDR3 consists of 15 residues. As DNA, the CDR3 is TGTGCCAGCAGCTTGGGACTAGAGGGTCCATACGAGCAGTACTTC. Translated: CASSLGLEGPYEQYF.

CDR3 sequence (DNA): TGTGCCAGCAGTTTATTGGCAGACAATCAGCCCCAGCATTTT. Translation gives CASSLLADNQPQHF. V usage is TRBV28 and J usage is TRBJ1-5; no reliable D call. CDR1 is MDHEN and CDR2 is SYDVKM in the germline V gene. The CDR3 covers 14 residues. The V end lost 1 base, the J end lost 3 bases, and 7 bases lay between the germline ends.

J is TRBJ1-2 and V is TRBV28, with TRBD1 matching over 11 bases. CDR3 length: 14 residues. V gave up 4 bases and J gave up 5 bases; unmatched junction bases: 3. CDR1 and CDR2 from the germline V gene are MDHEN and SYDVKM. The DNA for the CDR3 is TGTGCCAGCAGTTCGGGACAGGGGGGATATGGCTACACCTTC. This translates into CASSSGQGGYGYTF.

This clone was seen once. This chain uses TRBV18 with TRBJ1-2; the match to TRBD1 covers 9 bases. Germline V gene sequence: CDR1 KGHSH, CDR2 LQKENI. CDR3 length equals 16 residues. Unmatched junction bases numbered 6, after V lost 1 base and J lost 3 bases. In DNA form, the CDR3 reads TGTGCCAGCTCACCACTGTCGGGACAGGGCTACTATGGCTACACCTTC. Protein product: CASSPLSGQGYYGYTF.